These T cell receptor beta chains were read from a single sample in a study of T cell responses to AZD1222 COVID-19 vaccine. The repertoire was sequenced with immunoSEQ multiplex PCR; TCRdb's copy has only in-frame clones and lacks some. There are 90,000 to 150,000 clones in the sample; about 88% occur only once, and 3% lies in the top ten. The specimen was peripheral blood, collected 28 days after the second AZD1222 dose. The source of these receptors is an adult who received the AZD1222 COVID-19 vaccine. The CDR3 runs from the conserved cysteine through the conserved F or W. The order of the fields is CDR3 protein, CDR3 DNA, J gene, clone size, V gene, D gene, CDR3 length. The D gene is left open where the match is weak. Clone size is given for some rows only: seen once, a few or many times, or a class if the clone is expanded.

CASSGGGRTEAFF TGTGCCAGCAGTGGTGGGGGACGCACTGAAGCTTTCTTT TRBJ1-1 NA TRBV2 NA 13
CASSIRRDRAYEQYF TGTGCCAGTAGTATACGCCGGGACAGGGCCTACGAGCAGTACTTC TRBJ2-7 NA TRBV19 TRBD1 15
CATSDPLNAYNEQFF TGTGCCACCAGTGACCCCTTGAATGCTTACAATGAGCAGTTCTTC TRBJ2-1 NA TRBV24-1 NA 15
CASSQDSIRGGPYEQYF TGTGCCAGCAGCCAAGATAGTATTAGGGGGGGACCCTACGAGCAGTACTTC TRBJ2-7 NA TRBV3-1/TRBV3-2 NA 17
CASSEWGQGTSFNYGYTF TGTGCCAGCAGTGAATGGGGGCAGGGGACGTCGTTTAACTATGGCTACACCTTC TRBJ1-2 NA TRBV6-1 NA 18
CASRPAGGWQPQHF TGTGCCAGTAGGCCAGCAGGGGGCTGGCAGCCCCAGCATTTT TRBJ1-5 NA TRBV19 TRBD1 14
CASSLGWGRTEAFF TGTGCCAGCAGCTTAGGGTGGGGAAGGACTGAAGCTTTCTTT TRBJ1-1 NA TRBV7-9 NA 14
CASSYRGSNQPQHF TGTGCCAGCAGCTATAGGGGGAGCAATCAGCCCCAGCATTTT TRBJ1-5 NA TRBV5-4 NA 14
CASTQTGGSSPLHF TGTGCCAGCACCCAGACAGGGGGTAGCTCACCCCTCCACTTT TRBJ1-6 NA TRBV7-2 TRBD1 14
CASSEALVGQRNALHF TGTGCCAGCAGTGAAGCGCTTGTGGGACAGCGAAATGCCCTCCACTTT TRBJ1-6 NA TRBV2 TRBD1 16
CASSARGRGSTEAFF TGTGCCAGCAGCGCAAGGGGCAGGGGCAGCACTGAAGCTTTCTTT TRBJ1-1 NA TRBV7-9 NA 15
CASSQTGNTEAFF TGTGCCAGCAGTCAAACAGGAAACACTGAAGCTTTCTTT TRBJ1-1 NA TRBV12-3/TRBV12-4 NA 13
CASSQGPTRYGYTF TGTGCCAGCAGCCAAGGCCCAACGAGGTATGGCTACACCTTC TRBJ1-2 NA TRBV3-1/TRBV3-2 NA 14
CATRLLAGVSIGELFF TGTGCCACACGACTCCTAGCGGGGGTATCCATCGGGGAGCTGTTTTTT TRBJ2-2 NA TRBV27 TRBD2 16
CASSRDRVGYTF TGTGCCAGCAGCCGCGACAGGGTGGGCTACACCTTC TRBJ1-2 NA TRBV7-9 TRBD1 12
CASRQGREGDGYTF TGCGCCAGCAGGCAAGGACGGGAGGGGGATGGCTACACCTTC TRBJ1-2 NA TRBV5-1 NA 14
CASRMDRVTEQYF TGTGCCAGCAGAATGGACAGGGTCACCGAGCAGTACTTC TRBJ2-7 NA TRBV6-5 TRBD1 13
CASSRTGITGELFF TGTGCCAGCTCACGAACAGGGATCACCGGGGAGCTGTTTTTT TRBJ2-2 once TRBV18 NA 14
CASSTLGTGYSNQPQHF TGTGCCAGTAGTACCCTCGGGACAGGCTATAGCAATCAGCCCCAGCATTTT TRBJ1-5 NA TRBV19 TRBD1 17
CAWRTGPNTEAFF TGTGCCTGGAGGACAGGGCCAAACACTGAAGCTTTCTTT TRBJ1-1 NA TRBV30 TRBD1 13
CASSSGQGGSYNEQFF TGCGCCAGCAGCAGCGGACAGGGGGGTTCCTACAATGAGCAGTTCTTC TRBJ2-1 NA TRBV5-1 TRBD1 16
CASSSNWVRPNTEAFF TGCGCCAGCAGTTCTAATTGGGTTCGGCCGAACACTGAAGCTTTCTTT TRBJ1-1 NA TRBV5-1 NA 16
CAWKIGGDYGYTF TGTGCCTGGAAGATAGGGGGCGACTATGGCTACACCTTC TRBJ1-2 NA TRBV30 TRBD1 13
CASTFGVPGANVLTF TGTGCCAGCACCTTTGGGGTACCTGGGGCCAACGTCCTGACTTTC TRBJ2-6 NA TRBV5-5 NA 15
CAWSVFVSSGNTIYF TGTGCCTGGAGTGTATTTGTCAGCTCTGGAAACACCATATATTTT TRBJ1-3 NA TRBV30 NA 15
CAWKWSPSSEKLFF TGTGCCTGGAAGTGGTCCCCCTCGAGCGAAAAACTGTTTTTT TRBJ1-4 NA TRBV30 NA 14
CASSEVGQEKLFF TGCGCCAGCAGTGAGGTGGGACAGGAAAAACTGTTTTTT TRBJ1-4 NA TRBV10-1 TRBD1 13
CASSYGAGYTF TGTGCCAGCAGTTACGGAGCTGGCTACACCTTC TRBJ1-2 NA TRBV6-6 NA 11
CASRTGTSSYTGELFF TGTGCCAGCAGGACCGGGACTAGCTCTTACACCGGGGAGCTGTTTTTT TRBJ2-2 once TRBV2 TRBD2 16
CASSYDGNQPQHF TGTGCCAGCAGTTATGATGGCAATCAGCCCCAGCATTTT TRBJ1-5 NA TRBV6-2/TRBV6-3 NA 13
CASKYRGDSSYEQYF TGTGCCAGCAAATACAGGGGCGATAGCTCCTACGAGCAGTACTTC TRBJ2-7 NA TRBV6-5 TRBD1 15
CASSTANQPQHF TGTGCCAGCAGTACCGCGAATCAGCCCCAGCATTTT TRBJ1-5 NA TRBV25-1 NA 12
CASSIPGRANYGYTF TGTGCCAGTAGTATACCAGGGCGGGCTAACTATGGCTACACCTTC TRBJ1-2 NA TRBV19 NA 15